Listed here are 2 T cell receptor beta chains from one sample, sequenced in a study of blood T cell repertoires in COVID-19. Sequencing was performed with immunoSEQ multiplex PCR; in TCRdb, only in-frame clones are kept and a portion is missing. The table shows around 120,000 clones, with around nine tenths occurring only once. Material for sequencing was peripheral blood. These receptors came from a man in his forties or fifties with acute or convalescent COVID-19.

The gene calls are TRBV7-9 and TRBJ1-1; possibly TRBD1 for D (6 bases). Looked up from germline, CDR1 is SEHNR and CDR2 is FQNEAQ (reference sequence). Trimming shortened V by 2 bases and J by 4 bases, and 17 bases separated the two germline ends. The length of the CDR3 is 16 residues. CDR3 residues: CASSLTPWAGATEAFF. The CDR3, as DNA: TGTGCCAGCAGCTTAACCCCCTGGGCGGGGGCCACTGAAGCTTTCTTT.

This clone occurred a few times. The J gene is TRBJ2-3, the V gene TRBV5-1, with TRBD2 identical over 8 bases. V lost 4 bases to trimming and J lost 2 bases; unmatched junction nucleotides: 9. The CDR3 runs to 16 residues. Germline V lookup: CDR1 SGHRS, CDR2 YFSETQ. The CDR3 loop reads CASSGKAGAITDTQYF. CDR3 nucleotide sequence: TGCGCCAGCAGCGGAAAAGCGGGAGCGATCACAGATACGCAGTATTTT.